This TCR beta chain emerged from a study of cytomegalovirus exposure and HLA in healthy donors. Study as a whole: The roughly 120 validation repertoires were reported in a later analysis to have been generated on the same platform as the roughly 700 first-cohort repertoires.

Study-wide results and caveats: The authors enumerated 164 TCR beta chains as linked to cytomegalovirus.

Libraries were prepared by immunoSEQ multiplex PCR; TCRdb keeps only in-frame clonotypes and omits some of them. This table holds around 60,000 clones, roughly 90% found once. As for this clone: The antigen remains undetermined.

From germline, CDR1 is SGHRS and CDR2 YFSETQ. V shed 0 bases and J shed 4 bases, with 10 bases lying between them. CDR3 length: 15 residues. The specimen sequenced was PBMCs. The gene calls are TRBV5-1 and TRBJ1-4; TRBD1 is a possible D gene (6 bases). The TCR comes from a man younger than 35 in good health and CMV-seronegative. The CDR3: CASSLEGGINEKLFF. In DNA, the CDR3 is TGCGCCAGCAGCTTGGAGGGGGGGATTAATGAAAAACTGTTTTTT.